This T cell receptor (beta chain) was obtained from a study of blood T cell repertoires in COVID-19. About the study: The United States, Italy and Spain provided the acute and convalescent COVID-19 samples. PBMCs, B-cell-depleted T cells, or T cells were the source of the cDNA or gDNA that made up the material.

How the authors handled the data: Amplification with reference gene primers provided the estimates of nucleated cell counts. Sequenced by immunoSEQ multiplex PCR; TCRdb stores in-frame clones only, minus some. Clone size and V and J calls were adopted from that table, with D and trimming inferred from the DNA. Of under 300,000 clones in the sample, nearly 95% are singletons; the top ten hold more than 0.65%. The CDR3 loop spans 14 amino acids. Germline CDR1 and CDR2: MDHEN and SYDVKM. The V and J ends lost 5 bases and 5 bases respectively, with 13 bases between them. This TCR came from a man under 40 with COVID-19, enrolled during active disease. The rearrangement uses TRBV28 and TRBJ2-1; D is uncertain. The sample consisted of peripheral blood. The DNA for the CDR3 is TGTGCCAGCAGTGTCACGCGGTTCAACAATGAGCAGTTCTTC. Translating it yields CASSVTRFNNEQFF.